This entry is about one T cell receptor beta chain. These data are taken from a study of blood T cell repertoires in COVID-19. The overall study: The origin of the acute and convalescent COVID-19 samples was the United States, Italy and Spain. PBMCs, B-cell-depleted T cells, or T cells provided the cDNA or gDNA that made up the material.

CDR3 size: 12 residues. The germline CDR1 and CDR2 sequences are MNHEY and SVGAGI. The V end lost 6 bases, the J end lost 10 bases, and 15 bases lay between the germline ends. Under the authors' procedure: Estimated nucleated cell counts came from reference gene primer amplification. Profiling relied on immunoSEQ multiplex PCR, and the TCRdb table lists in-frame clones only, not all of them. The D gene and trimming were derived from the DNA, and the V and J assignments and clone size from that table. The table shows around 200,000 clones, with approximately 86% occurring only once. The specimen sequenced was peripheral blood. This TCR was recovered from a young man with acute or convalescent COVID-19. The V gene is TRBV6-5, the J gene TRBJ1-1, with D hard to call. The CDR3 coding sequence is TGTGCCAGCAGCCTTACCGGAGTGCGAGCTTTCTTT. Residues: CASSLTGVRAFF.